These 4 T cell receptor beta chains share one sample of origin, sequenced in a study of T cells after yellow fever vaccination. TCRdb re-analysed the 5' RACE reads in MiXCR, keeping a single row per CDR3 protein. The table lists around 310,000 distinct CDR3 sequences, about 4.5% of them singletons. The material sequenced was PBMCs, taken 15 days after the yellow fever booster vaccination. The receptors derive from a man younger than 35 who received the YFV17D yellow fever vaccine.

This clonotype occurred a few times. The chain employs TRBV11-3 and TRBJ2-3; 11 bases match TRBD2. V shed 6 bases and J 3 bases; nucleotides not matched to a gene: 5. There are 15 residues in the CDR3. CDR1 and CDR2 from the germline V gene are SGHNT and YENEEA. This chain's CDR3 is CASSSGGAGTDTQYF. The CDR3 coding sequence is TGTGCCAGCAGTAGCGGGGGGGCCGGAACAGATACGCAGTATTTT.

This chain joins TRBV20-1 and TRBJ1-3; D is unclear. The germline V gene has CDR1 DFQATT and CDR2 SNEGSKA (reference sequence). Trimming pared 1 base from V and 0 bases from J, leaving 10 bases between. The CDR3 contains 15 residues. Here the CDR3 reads CSARGNSHSGNTIYF. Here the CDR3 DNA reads TGCAGTGCTAGAGGCAACTCCCACTCTGGAAACACCATATATTTT.

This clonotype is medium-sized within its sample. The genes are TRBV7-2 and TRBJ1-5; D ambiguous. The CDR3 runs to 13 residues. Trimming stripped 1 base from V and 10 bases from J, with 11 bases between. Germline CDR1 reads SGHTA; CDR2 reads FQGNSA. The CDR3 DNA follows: TGTGCCAGCAGCTTAGACGATATCCAACCCCAGCATTTT. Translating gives CASSLDDIQPQHF.

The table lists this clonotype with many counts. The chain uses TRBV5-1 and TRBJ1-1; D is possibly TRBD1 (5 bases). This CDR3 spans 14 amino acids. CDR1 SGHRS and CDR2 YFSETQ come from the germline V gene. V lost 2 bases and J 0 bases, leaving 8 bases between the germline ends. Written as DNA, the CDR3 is TGCGCCAGCAGCTTCAGGGCTTTGAACACTGAAGCTTTCTTT. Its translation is CASSFRALNTEAFF.